This T cell receptor (beta chain) appears in the sequencing data of a study of beta chain features in type 1 diabetes. For the study at large: Healthy donors, compared against patients, showed similar age, gender and cell yields.

A sort by CD45RO/CCR7/CD25/CD127/CD95/CD27 yielded CD4+ naive, central memory, regulatory and stem cell-like memory cells. Regarding the study as a whole: Sequencing of cDNA might inflate the share of cells that strongly express TCR.

Investigators reverse transcribed all isolated RNA, so they sequenced expressed TCRB transcripts. The assay was immunoSEQ multiplex PCR, and TCRdb's table has in-frame clones only and misses some. The table lists about 450,000 clones, 10% to 12% of them singletons. Germline loops: CDR1 MNHNS, CDR2 SASEGT. V was clipped by 5 bases and J by 13 bases; unmatched bases: 9. The CDR3 contains 12 residues. This clone has only a few counts. Its matching antigen is unknown. The TCR comes from a woman under 30 in good health. The sequenced sample was naive CD4+ T cells from blood. The chain combines TRBV6-1 with TRBJ1-2; 8 nucleotides align to TRBD1. CDR3 coding DNA: TGTGCCAGCAGTTCTTTCCCGGGACAGGTCACCTTC. Residues: CASSSFPGQVTF.